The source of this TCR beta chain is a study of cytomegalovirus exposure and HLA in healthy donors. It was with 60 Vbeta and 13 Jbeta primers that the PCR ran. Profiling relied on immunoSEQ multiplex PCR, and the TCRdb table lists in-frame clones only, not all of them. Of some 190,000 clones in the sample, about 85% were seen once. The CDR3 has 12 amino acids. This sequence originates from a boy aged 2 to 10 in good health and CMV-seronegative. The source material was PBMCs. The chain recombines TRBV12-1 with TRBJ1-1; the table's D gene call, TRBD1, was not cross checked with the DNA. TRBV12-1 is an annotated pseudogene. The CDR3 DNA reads TGTGCCAGCAGCTCTCCGTACAGGGAAGCTTTCTTT. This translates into CASSSPYREAFF.